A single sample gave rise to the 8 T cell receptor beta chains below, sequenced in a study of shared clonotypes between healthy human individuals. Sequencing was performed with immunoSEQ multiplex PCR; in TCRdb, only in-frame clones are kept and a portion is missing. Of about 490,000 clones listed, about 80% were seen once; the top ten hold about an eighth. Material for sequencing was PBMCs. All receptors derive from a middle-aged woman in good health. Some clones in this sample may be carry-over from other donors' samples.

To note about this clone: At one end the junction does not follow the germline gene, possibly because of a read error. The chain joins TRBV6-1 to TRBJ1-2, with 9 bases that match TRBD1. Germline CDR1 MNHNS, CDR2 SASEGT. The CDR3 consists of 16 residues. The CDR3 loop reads CASGENRGPVQYGYTF. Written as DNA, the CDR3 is TGTGCCAGCGGTGAAAACAGGGGGCCGGTACAGTATGGCTACACCTTC.

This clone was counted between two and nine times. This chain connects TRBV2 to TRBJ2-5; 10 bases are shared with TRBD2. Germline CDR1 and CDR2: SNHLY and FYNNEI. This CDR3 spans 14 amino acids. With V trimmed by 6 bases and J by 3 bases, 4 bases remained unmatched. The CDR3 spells CASRRTSGKETQYF. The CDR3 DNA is TGTGCCAGCAGGAGGACTAGCGGTAAAGAGACCCAGTACTTC.

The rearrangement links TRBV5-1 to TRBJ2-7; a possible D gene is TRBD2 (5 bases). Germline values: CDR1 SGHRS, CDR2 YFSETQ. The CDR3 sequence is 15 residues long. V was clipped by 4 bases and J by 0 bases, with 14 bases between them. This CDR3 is CASSPAVGSSYEQYF. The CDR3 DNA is TGCGCCAGCAGCCCAGCGGTCGGCAGCTCCTACGAGCAGTACTTC.

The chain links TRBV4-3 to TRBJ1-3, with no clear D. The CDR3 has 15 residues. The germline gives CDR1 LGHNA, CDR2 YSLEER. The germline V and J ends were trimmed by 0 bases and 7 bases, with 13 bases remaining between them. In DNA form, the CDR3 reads TGCGCCAGCAGCCAAGAGGCGGCAACGGGGAACACCATATATTTT. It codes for CASSQEAATGNTIYF.

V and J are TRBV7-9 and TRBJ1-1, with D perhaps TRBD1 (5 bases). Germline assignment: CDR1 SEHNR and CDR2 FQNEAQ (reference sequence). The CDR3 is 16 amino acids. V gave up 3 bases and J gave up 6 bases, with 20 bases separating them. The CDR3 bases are TGTGCCAGCAGCTTGATTATGGGGCAGGGTCGGGCTGAAGCTTTCTTT. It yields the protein CASSLIMGQGRAEAFF. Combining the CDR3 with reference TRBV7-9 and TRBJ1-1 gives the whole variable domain DTGVSQNPRHKITKRGQNVTFRCDPISEHNRLYWYRQTLGQGPEFLTYFQNEAQLEKSRLLSDRFSAERPKGSFSTLEIQRTEQGDSAMYLCASSLIMGQGRAEAFFGQGTRLTVV.

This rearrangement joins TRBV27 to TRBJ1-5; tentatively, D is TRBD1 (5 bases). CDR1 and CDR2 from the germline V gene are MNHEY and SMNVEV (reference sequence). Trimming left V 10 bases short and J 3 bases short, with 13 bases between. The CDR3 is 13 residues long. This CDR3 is CATSTAYNQPQHF. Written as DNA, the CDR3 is TGTGCCACCTCGACAGCTTACAATCAGCCCCAGCATTTT.

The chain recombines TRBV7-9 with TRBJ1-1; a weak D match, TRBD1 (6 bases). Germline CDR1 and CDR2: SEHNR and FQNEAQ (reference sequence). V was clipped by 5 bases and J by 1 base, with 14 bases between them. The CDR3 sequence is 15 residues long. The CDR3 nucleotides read TGTGCCAGCAGCGCAATACAGGGAGGGAACACTGAAGCTTTCTTT. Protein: CASSAIQGGNTEAFF.

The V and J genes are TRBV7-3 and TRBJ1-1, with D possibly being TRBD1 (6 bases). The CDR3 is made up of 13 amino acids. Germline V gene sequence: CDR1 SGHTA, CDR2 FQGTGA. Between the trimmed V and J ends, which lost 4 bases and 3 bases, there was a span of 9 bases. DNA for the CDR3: TGTGCCAGCAGCTCACAGGGATACACTGAAGCTTTCTTT. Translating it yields CASSSQGYTEAFF.